This TCR beta chain was recorded in a study of T-cell reconstitution after alpha-beta-depleted transplantation in children. There are many counts of this clonotype. Preparation of the TCRbeta library was carried out with unique molecular identifiers. TCRdb processed the PCR reads anew with MiXCR; each CDR3 protein has one entry. Of approximately 350,000 distinct CDR3 sequences in the sample, 13% were seen once. This CDR3 spans 15 amino acids. Germline lookup yields CDR1 LGHNA and CDR2 YNFKEQ. The V gene end was trimmed by 5 bases and the J gene end by 9 bases; junction bases not matched to a gene: 12.

The chain couples TRBV4-2 to TRBJ2-1, with 8 bases aligning to TRBD2. The sequence was collected from a human donor who donated a stem cell graft to a child with Fanconi anemia. The starting material was PBMCs, obtained from the stem cell graft. The CDR3 coding sequence is TGTGCCAGCAGCGATCCGGGACTAGAATCGGGTGAGCAGTTCTTC. Protein sequence: CASSDPGLESGEQFF.